The next 5 T cell receptor beta chains were all read from a single sample in a study of blood T cell repertoires in COVID-19 (dated by TCRdb to 2019 to 2021). The library came from the immunoSEQ multiplex PCR assay. TCRdb provides this immuneACCESS table in a form limited to in-frame rearrangements. Some clones are lacking; in checked studies, under half of them reflect an unresolved V gene, and why the rest are absent is not known. The sample has fewer than 85,000 clones on record, more than 80% of them singletons. Roughly 5% of the sample belongs to the ten largest clones. Sequencing was carried out using peripheral blood. All receptors come from an elderly man with acute or convalescent COVID-19.

The CDR3 sequence: CASSQGQRNTEAFF. For the CDR3, the DNA is TGTGCCAGCTCACAAGGACAGAGGAACACTGAAGCTTTCTTT. J is TRBJ1-1 and V is TRBV18; D perhaps matches TRBD1 (6 bases). The V end lost 4 bases, the J end lost 1 base, and 10 bases lay between the germline ends. The CDR3 consists of 14 residues. Germline V gives CDR1 KGHSH, CDR2 LQKENI.

V gene TRBV7-2 combines with J gene TRBJ1-1, with a weak D call TRBD1 (5 bases). The CDR3 has 13 residues. CDR1 SGHTA and CDR2 FQGNSA come from the germline V gene. V lost 10 bases, J lost 1 base, and 13 bases lay in between. The CDR3 bases are TGTGCCACCTCTCCCCAGGGGAACACTGAAGCTTTCTTT. This gives the protein CATSPQGNTEAFF.

The V and J genes are TRBV5-8 and TRBJ2-3; 10 bases agree with TRBD1. Per germline, CDR1 SGHTS and CDR2 YDEGEE. With V trimmed by 3 bases and J by 3 bases, 1 base remained unmatched. CDR3 size: 14 residues. CDR3 region: CASSSGQGTDTQYF. CDR3 sequence (DNA): TGTGCCAGCAGCTCGGGACAGGGGACAGATACGCAGTATTTT.

This clone occurred a few times. The V call is TRBV3-1 (or the pseudogene TRBV3-2), the J call TRBJ2-7; 9 nucleotides line up with TRBD2. The CDR3 is 15 residues long. Germline-derived CDR1 and CDR2 are LGHDT and YNNKEL (reference sequence). The V gene end was trimmed by 4 bases and the J gene end by 3 bases; junction bases not matched to a gene: 7. The CDR3 reads CASSRGGGGFYEQYF. As DNA, the CDR3 is TGTGCCAGCAGCCGGGGCGGGGGGGGATTCTACGAGCAGTACTTC.

The chain employs TRBV18 and TRBJ1-1; 8 nucleotides match TRBD1. Germline CDR1 is KGHSH and CDR2 is LQKENI. V gave up 3 bases and J gave up 6 bases; unmatched junction bases: 6. This CDR3 contains 14 residues. For the CDR3, the DNA is TGTGCCAGCTCACCCACCAGGGGGCGTCCTGAAGCTTTCTTT. Translated, it gives CASSPTRGRPEAFF.